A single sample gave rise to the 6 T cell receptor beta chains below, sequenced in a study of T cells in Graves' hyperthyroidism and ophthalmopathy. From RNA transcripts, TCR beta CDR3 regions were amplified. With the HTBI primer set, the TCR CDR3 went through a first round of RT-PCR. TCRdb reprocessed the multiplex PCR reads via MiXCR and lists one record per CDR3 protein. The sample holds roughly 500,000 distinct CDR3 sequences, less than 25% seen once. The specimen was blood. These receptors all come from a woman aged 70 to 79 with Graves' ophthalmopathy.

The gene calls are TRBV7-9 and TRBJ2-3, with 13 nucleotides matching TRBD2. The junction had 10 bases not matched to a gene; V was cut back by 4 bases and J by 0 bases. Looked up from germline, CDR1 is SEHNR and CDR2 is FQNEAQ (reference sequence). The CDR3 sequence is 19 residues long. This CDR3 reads CASSSYLGTSGASTDTQYF. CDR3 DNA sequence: TGTGCCAGCAGCTCGTACCTTGGGACTAGCGGGGCTAGCACAGATACGCAGTATTTT. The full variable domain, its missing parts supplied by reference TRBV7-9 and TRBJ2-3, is DTGVSQNPRHKITKRGQNVTFRCDPISEHNRLYWYRQTLGQGPEFLTYFQNEAQLEKSRLLSDRFSAERPKGSFSTLEIQRTEQGDSAMYLCASSSYLGTSGASTDTQYFGPGTRLTVL.

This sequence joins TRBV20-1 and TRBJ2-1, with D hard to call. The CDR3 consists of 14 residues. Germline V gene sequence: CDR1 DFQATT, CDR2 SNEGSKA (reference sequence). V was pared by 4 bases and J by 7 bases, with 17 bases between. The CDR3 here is CSANPPGVRNEQFF. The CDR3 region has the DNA TGCAGTGCTAATCCCCCGGGTGTTCGGAATGAGCAGTTCTTC.

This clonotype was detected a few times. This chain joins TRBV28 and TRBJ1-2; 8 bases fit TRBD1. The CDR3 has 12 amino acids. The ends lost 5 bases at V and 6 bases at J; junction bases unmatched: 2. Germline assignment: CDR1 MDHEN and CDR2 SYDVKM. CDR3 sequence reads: CASSTGGNGYTF. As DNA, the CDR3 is TGTGCCAGCAGTACAGGGGGAAATGGCTACACCTTC.

The CDR3 region has the DNA TGTGCCAGCAGCTTAGCAGAGGCGAGCTCCTACGAGCAGTACTTC. As protein: CASSLAEASSYEQYF. The chain recombines TRBV7-8 with TRBJ2-7; no reliable D call. Germline loops: CDR1 SGHVS, CDR2 FQNEAQ. The V gene lost 0 bases and the J gene lost 0 bases, with 9 bases spanning the gap. The CDR3 length is 15 residues. The variable domain in full, completed from reference TRBV7-8 and TRBJ2-7, reads GAGVSQSPRYKVAKRGQDVALRCDPISGHVSLFWYQQALGQGPEFLTYFQNEAQLDKSGLPSDRFFAERPEGSVSTLKIQRTQQEDSAVYLCASSLAEASSYEQYFGPGTRLTVT.

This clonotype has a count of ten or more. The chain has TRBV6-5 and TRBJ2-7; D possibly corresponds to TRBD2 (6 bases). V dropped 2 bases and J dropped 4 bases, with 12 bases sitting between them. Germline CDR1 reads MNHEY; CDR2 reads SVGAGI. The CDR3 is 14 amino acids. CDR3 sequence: CASSYPGGGYEQYF. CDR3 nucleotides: TGTGCCAGCAGTTACCCCGGGGGTGGTTACGAGCAGTACTTC.

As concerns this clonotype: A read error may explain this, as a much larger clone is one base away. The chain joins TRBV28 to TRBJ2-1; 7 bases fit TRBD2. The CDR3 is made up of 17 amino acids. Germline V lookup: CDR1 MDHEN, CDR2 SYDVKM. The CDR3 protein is CAGSLLAELSSYNEQFF. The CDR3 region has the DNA TGTGCCGGCAGCCTCCTAGCGGAGCTAAGCTCCTACAATGAGCAGTTCTTC.